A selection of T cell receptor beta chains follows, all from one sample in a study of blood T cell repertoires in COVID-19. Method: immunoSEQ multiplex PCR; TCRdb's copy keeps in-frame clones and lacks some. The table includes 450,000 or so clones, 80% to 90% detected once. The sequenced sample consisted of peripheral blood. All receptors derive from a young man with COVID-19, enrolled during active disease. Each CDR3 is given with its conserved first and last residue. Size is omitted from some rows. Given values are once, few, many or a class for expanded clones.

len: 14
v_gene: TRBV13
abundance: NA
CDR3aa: CASSFLSKNTEAFF

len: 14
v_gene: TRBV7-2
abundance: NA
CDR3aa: CASTGRGYQETQYF

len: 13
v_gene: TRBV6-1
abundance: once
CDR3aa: CASSETLSHEQYF

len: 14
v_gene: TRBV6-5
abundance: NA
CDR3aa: CASQSDRVADTIYF

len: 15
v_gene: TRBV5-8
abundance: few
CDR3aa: CASTLSSVANQPQHF

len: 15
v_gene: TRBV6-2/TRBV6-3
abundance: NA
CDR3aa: CASSYGASYNSPLHF

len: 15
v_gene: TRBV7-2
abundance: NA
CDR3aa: CASSLPTSGGNEQFF

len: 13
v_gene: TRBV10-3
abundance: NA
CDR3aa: CAISDSEGNEQFF

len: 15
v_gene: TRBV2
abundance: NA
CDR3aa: CASTGTSGSDGEQYF

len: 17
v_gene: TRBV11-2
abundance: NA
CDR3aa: CASSPHPSGGSGETQYF

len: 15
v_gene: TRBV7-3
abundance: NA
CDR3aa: CASSLGLAGGNEQFF

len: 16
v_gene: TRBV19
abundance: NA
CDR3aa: CASSIGGLAGVNEQFF

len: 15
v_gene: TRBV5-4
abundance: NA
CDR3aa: CASSLVGEGEETQYF

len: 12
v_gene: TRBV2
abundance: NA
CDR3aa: CASSDRGSPPYF

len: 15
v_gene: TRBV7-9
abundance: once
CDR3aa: CASSLGAVGTGELFF

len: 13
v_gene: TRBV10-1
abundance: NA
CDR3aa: CASSGVGEETQYF

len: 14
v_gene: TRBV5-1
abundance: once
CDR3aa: CASSLVGGAQPQHF

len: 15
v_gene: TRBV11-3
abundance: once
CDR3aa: CASSLRGLSVDEQFF

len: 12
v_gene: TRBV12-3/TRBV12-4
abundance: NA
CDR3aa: CASSSSNQPLHF

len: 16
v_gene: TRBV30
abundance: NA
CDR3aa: CAWGRLGASGRIEQYF

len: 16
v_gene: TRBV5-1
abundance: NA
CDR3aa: CASSLVSLAVYNEQFF

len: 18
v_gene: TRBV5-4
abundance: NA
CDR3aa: CASSSSKRGTSGLYEQYF

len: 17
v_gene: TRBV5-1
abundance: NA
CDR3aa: CASSPGDRGGLPGELFF

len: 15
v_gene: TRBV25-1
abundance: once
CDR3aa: CASSQGAGYADEQYF